The 3 T cell receptor beta chains below all came from one sample that was sequenced in a study of molecular identifiers for immune sequencing clone quantification. TCRdb passed the PCR reads through MiXCR, listing each CDR3 protein once. The repertoire holds approximately 550,000 distinct CDR3 sequences, with about 20% as singletons. The specimen was naive CD8+ T cells from blood, with Jurkat cell RNA spiked in. Subset given: FACS-sorted CD8+CD4-CCR7+CD45RA+ naive T cells. All receptors derive from a human donor in good health. Some libraries in this study had Jurkat cell RNA spiked in.

This clonotype was seen repeatedly, ten times or more. The V and J genes are TRBV14 and TRBJ1-1; weak D call: TRBD1 (6 bases). V was trimmed by 3 bases and J by 2 bases, leaving 13 bases between them. This CDR3 is 15 amino acids long. The V gene's germline CDR1 is SGHDN and CDR2 FVKESK. CDR3: CASSQWDNPNTEAFF. The CDR3 nucleotides are TGTGCCAGCAGCCAGTGGGACAACCCAAACACTGAAGCTTTCTTT.

Note on this clonotype: This may arise from a read error, as a much more abundant clone is one base away. J is TRBJ2-5 and V is TRBV5-1; 12 positions agree with TRBD2. The CDR3 spans 16 residues. Germline-derived CDR1 and CDR2 are SGHRS and YFSETQ. V trimming: 0 bases; J trimming: 4 bases; junction bases outside the gene matches: 4. The DNA for the CDR3 is TGCGCCAGCAGCTTGGGGACTAGCGGGGCTGGAGAGACCCAGTACTTC. It translates to CASSLGTSGAGETQYF.

This clonotype was counted at least ten times. V is TRBV6-5 and J is TRBJ1-5; 8 bases map to TRBD1. The V gene's germline CDR1 is MNHEY and CDR2 SVGAGI. This CDR3 spans 14 amino acids. V lost 7 bases to trimming and J lost 5 bases; unmatched junction nucleotides: 7. CDR3 region: CASKRQGFDQPQHF. In DNA, the CDR3 is TGTGCCAGCAAACGACAGGGGTTCGATCAGCCCCAGCATTTT.